This T cell receptor beta chain is drawn from a study of shared clonotypes between healthy human individuals. Several immunoSEQ 96-well plates shared each subset's DNA, each plate a replicate. The method was immunoSEQ multiplex PCR; TCRdb's version includes in-frame clones alone and lacks a portion of them. The table lists about 2.4 million clones, approximately 93% of them singletons, with 0.36% in the top ten. Regarding the study as a whole: What limited the represented genetic and exposure-history diversity was the small number of donors. The study found lower generation probabilities in non-shared clonotypes than in those shared by all four donors.

Worth noting for this clone: Its target is not known.

Germline CDR1 is LNHNV and CDR2 is YYDKDF (reference sequence). V was pared by 5 bases and J by 8 bases, with 15 bases between. This CDR3 has 13 residues. The clonotype originates from a man aged 18 to 29 in good health. Some clones in this sample may be carry-over from other donors' samples. The rearrangement uses TRBV15 and TRBJ1-2; no clear D. The sequenced material came from naive CD4+ T cells from PBMCs. Specified subset: CD45RA+ positively selected. The CDR3 DNA reads as TGTGCCACCAGCGGAGTGAGATTGGAGGGCTACACCTTC. Translation: CATSGVRLEGYTF.